The entry below gives a single T cell receptor beta chain sequence along with its context. Its antigen is undetermined. The V gene end was trimmed by 2 bases and the J gene end by 2 bases; junction bases not matched to a gene: 6. CDR3 length equals 15 residues. The germline gives CDR1 SGHRS, CDR2 YFSETQ. The data are from a study of beta chain features in type 1 diabetes. At the level of the study: Researchers looked at fewer than 120,000,000 sorted cells across all samples. Study-level results: Patients' naive, central memory and regulatory TCRB repertoires appeared more alike than those of healthy donors. A moderate, significant TCRB CDR3 shortening appeared in type 1 diabetes across four CD4+ subsets. Insertions at VDJ junctions were less frequent in type 1 diabetes patients. These patients also deleted more nucleotides at the same junctions.

Since all of the isolated RNA was reverse transcribed, expressed TCRB transcripts were what got sequenced. Measured with immunoSEQ multiplex PCR; TCRdb has only the in-frame clones, and not every one. This sample carries 130,000 or so clones, over 8% of them seen once, and the ten largest clones take 0.65%. The specimen sequenced was central memory CD4+ T cells from blood. This sequence was found in a woman in her forties in good health. The chain uses TRBV5-1 and TRBJ2-7, with TRBD1 matching 8 bases. CDR3 nucleotides: TGCGCCAGCAGCTTTGGGGACAGGCCTCCCTACGAGCAGTACTTC. Protein: CASSFGDRPPYEQYF.